This TCR beta chain was profiled in a study of blood T cell repertoires in COVID-19. Overall study: PBMCs, B-cell-depleted T cells, or T cells provided the cDNA or gDNA that made up the material.

All exposed participants met a person with COVID-19 within 2 weeks before entering the study. Libraries were prepared by immunoSEQ multiplex PCR; TCRdb keeps only in-frame clonotypes and omits some of them. The sample consists of some 400,000 clones, roughly nine tenths of them appearing once. Germline V gene data show CDR1 as MNHEY and CDR2 as SVGAGI. After removal of 6 bases from V and 8 bases from J, the junction contained 5 bases not matched to a gene. The CDR3 runs 14 residues. This receptor was obtained from a woman in her thirties or forties who had been exposed to COVID-19. V is TRBV6-5 and J is TRBJ2-1; 12 bases map to TRBD1. The specimen sequenced was PBMCs or T cells enriched from blood (not recorded which). The CDR3 protein is CASRSGQGAYEQFF. The DNA of the CDR3 is TGTGCCAGCAGGTCGGGACAGGGGGCCTATGAGCAGTTCTTC.